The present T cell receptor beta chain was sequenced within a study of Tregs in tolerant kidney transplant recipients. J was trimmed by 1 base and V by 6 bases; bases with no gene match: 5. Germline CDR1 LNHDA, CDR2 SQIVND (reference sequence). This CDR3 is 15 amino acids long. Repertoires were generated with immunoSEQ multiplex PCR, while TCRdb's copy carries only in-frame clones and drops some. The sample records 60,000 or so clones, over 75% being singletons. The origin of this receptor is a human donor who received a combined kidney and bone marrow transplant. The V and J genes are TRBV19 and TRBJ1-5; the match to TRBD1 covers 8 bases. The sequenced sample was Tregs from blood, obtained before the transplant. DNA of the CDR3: TGTGCCAGTAGCCCCGGACAGGGAAGCAATCAGCCCCAGCATTTT. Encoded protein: CASSPGQGSNQPQHF.